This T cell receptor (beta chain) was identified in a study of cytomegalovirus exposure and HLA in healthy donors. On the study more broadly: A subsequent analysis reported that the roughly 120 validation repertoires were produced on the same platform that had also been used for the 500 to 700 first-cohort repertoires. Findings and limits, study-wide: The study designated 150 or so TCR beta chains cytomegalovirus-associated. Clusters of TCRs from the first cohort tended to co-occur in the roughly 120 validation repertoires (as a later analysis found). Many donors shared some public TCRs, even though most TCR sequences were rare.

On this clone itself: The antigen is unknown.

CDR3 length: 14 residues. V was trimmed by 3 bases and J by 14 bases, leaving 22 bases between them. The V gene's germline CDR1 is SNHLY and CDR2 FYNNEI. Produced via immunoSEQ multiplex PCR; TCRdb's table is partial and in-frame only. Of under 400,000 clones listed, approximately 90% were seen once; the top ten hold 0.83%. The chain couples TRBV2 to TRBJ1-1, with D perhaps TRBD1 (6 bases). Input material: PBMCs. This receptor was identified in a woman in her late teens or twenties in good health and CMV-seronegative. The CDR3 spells CASSETGTSPVEFF. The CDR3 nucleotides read TGTGCCAGCAGTGAGACCGGGACATCTCCAGTAGAATTCTTT.